This passage covers 5 T cell receptor beta chains from one sample sequenced in a study of regulatory T cells in long-lasting Graves disease. Investigators prepared the TCR beta libraries by applying iRepertoire HTBI primers and Arm-PCR of CDR3 regions. TCRdb itself ran the multiplex PCR reads through MiXCR, one entry per CDR3 protein. The table includes roughly 610,000 distinct CDR3 sequences, 15% to 20% detected once. Time point in this sample: newly diagnosed GD, antithyroid drugs for less than 3 months. The TCR library used RNA extracted from PBMCs. These data are also associated with another study on T cells in Graves' hyperthyroidism and ophthalmopathy.

The sequencing here drew on peripheral blood mononuclear cells (PBMCs), taken at new diagnosis, from a patient treated with antithyroid drugs. Receptors were obtained from a woman in her 30s with Graves disease.

This chain links TRBV9 with TRBJ1-4; a possible D gene is TRBD1 (5 bases). CDR3 length: 14 residues. V lost 0 bases and J lost 4, with 7 bases in between. Germline V gives CDR1 SGDLS, CDR2 YYNGEE. CDR3 amino acids: CASSVDRSNEKLFF. The CDR3 DNA reads TGTGCCAGCAGCGTAGACAGGAGTAATGAAAAACTGTTTTTT.

The gene calls are TRBV28 and TRBJ2-3, with TRBD2 as a possible D gene (6 bases). The CDR3 is 13 amino acids. CDR1 is MDHEN and CDR2 is SYDVKM in the germline V gene. Deletions cut 8 bases from V and 2 bases from J, with 11 bases between. The CDR3 DNA reads TGTGCCAGCGTGGGGAGGTTCACAGATACGCAGTATTTT. Its protein product is CASVGRFTDTQYF.

The sample holds many counts of this clonotype. The junction and the germline gene differ at one end; a read error may be behind it. This rearrangement joins TRBV12-3 or TRBV12-4 to TRBJ2-3, with a weak D call TRBD2 (5 bases). The CDR3 has 14 residues. CDR3 sequence reads: CASSLGSAGDTQYF. The CDR3, as DNA: TGTGCTAGCAGCTTAGGGTCTGCGGGAGATACGCAGTATTTT.

This clonotype has only one observation. A much larger clone lies one base from this, so it may be a read error. The chain carries TRBV20-1 and TRBJ2-7, with TRBD1 matching over 8 bases. The ends lost 6 bases at V and 6 bases at J; junction bases unmatched: 10. The CDR3 length is 13 residues. Per germline, CDR1 DFQATT and CDR2 SNEGSKA (reference sequence). The CDR3 coding sequence is TGCAGTGCCTGGACAGGGATTAACTGCGAGCAGTACTTC. Translation: CSAWTGINCEQYF.

Here the CDR3 reads CATTTGNEDTQYF. CDR3 nucleotide sequence: TGTGCCACCACCACAGGGAACGAGGATACGCAGTATTTT. The rearrangement uses TRBV6-1 and TRBJ2-3, with D perhaps TRBD1 (6 bases). Germline CDR1 MNHNS, CDR2 SASEGT. The ends were cut back, 10 bases at V and 6 bases at J, with 17 bases in the middle. The CDR3 is made up of 13 amino acids.